Shown below are 7 T cell receptor beta chains from a single sample sequenced in a study of OX40 agonist ivuxolimab in advanced cancers. The data were produced by immunoSEQ multiplex PCR, yet TCRdb's version contains in-frame clones alone and is incomplete. The table includes 45,000 to 70,000 clones, about nine tenths detected once. Sequences were derived from CD4+ or CD8+ T cells sorted from blood, sampled in a trial of the OX40 agonist ivuxolimab. These receptors originate from an adult with an advanced solid tumor such as melanoma, head and neck, liver or kidney cancer.

This chain links TRBV30 with TRBJ2-6; D tentatively fits TRBD1 or TRBD2 (5 bases each). This CDR3 region has 13 residues. In germline, CDR1 is GTSNPN, CDR2 SVGIG (reference sequence). Trimming shortened V by 8 bases and J by 0 bases, and 8 bases separated the two germline ends. The CDR3 spells CARGVSGANVLTF. The CDR3 DNA reads as TGTGCCCGAGGGGTCTCTGGGGCCAACGTCCTGACTTTC. Full variable domain (rest looked up from reference TRBV30 and TRBJ2-6): SQTIHQWPATLVQPVGSPLSLECTVEGTSNPNLYWYRQAAGRGLQLLFYSVGIGQISSEVPQNLSASRPQDRQFILSSKKLLLSDSGFYLCARGVSGANVLTFGAGSRLTVL.

The chain employs TRBV18 and TRBJ2-1; unclear D gene. The CDR3 consists of 12 residues. V was shortened by 2 bases and J by 8 bases, with 7 bases between the two germline ends. Germline CDR1 KGHSH, CDR2 LQKENI. CDR3 coding DNA: TGTGCCAGCTCACCAGGGTGGGATGAGCAGTTCTTC. It codes for CASSPGWDEQFF.

This chain uses TRBV9 with TRBJ2-2; no clear D gene. The V gene lost 4 bases and the J gene lost 4 bases, with 11 bases spanning the gap. In germline, CDR1 is SGDLS, CDR2 YYNGEE. The CDR3 sequence is 14 residues long. CDR3 in DNA: TGTGCCAGCAGCCCCAGACAATCCACCGGGGAGCTGTTTTTT. It yields the protein CASSPRQSTGELFF.

The rearrangement uses TRBV21-1 and TRBJ2-1. TRBV21-1 is a pseudogene segment. The CDR3 is 18 residues long. CDR3 sequence (DNA): TGTGCCAGCAGCGACTCCAAGGGGGGTAGCGGTGACTACAATGAGCAGTTCTTC. This sequence encodes CASSDSKGGSGDYNEQFF.

In this sample, this clone turned up once. V usage is TRBV7-2 and J usage is TRBJ1-5; 9 nucleotides agree with TRBD1. CDR3 length equals 15 residues. The germline V gene has CDR1 SGHTA and CDR2 FQGNSA. V lost 3 bases and J lost 0; bases outside the gene matches: 0. The CDR3 protein is CASSLGQGSNQPQHF. In DNA form, the CDR3 reads TGTGCCAGCAGCTTGGGACAGGGTAGCAATCAGCCCCAGCATTTT.

The count of this clone is one. The rearrangement joins TRBV5-1 to TRBJ2-6; D gene unclear. The CDR3 length is 18 residues. Germline CDR1 SGHRS, CDR2 YFSETQ. V was trimmed by 4 bases and J by 1 base, leaving 18 bases between them. The CDR3 DNA is TGCGCCAGCAGCCAGGCCCGCGTTACCCAATCTGGGGCCAACGTCCTGACTTTC. The encoded protein is CASSQARVTQSGANVLTF.

This clone showed up just a few times. The chain couples TRBV4-2 to TRBJ1-1; possible D gene TRBD1, 5 bases. V was clipped by 3 bases and J by 5 bases, with 13 bases between them. Per the germline V gene, CDR1 is LGHNA and CDR2 is YNFKEQ. The CDR3 runs 14 residues. CDR3 DNA sequence: TGTGCCAGCAGCCAGGAGGCAGGGAGGACTGAAGCTTTCTTT. As protein: CASSQEAGRTEAFF.